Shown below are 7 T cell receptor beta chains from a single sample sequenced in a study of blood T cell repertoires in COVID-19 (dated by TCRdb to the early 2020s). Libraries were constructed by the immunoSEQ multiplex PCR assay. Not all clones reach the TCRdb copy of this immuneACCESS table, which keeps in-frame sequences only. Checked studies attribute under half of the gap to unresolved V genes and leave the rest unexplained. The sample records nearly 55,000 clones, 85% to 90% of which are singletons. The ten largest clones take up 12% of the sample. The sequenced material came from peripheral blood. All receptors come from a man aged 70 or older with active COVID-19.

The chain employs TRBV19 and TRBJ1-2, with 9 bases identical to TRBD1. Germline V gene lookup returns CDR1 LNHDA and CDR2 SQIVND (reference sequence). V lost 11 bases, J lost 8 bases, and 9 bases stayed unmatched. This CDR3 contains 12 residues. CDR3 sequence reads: CACLGTGSGYTF. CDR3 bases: TGTGCCTGCCTAGGGACAGGGAGCGGCTACACCTTC.

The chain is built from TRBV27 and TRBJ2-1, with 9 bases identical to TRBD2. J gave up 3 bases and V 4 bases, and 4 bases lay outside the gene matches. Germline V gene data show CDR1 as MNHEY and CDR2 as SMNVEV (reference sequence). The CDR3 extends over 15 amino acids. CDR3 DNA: TGTGCCAGCAGTTCCGCTAGCGGGGACTACAATGAGCAGTTCTTC. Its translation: CASSSASGDYNEQFF.

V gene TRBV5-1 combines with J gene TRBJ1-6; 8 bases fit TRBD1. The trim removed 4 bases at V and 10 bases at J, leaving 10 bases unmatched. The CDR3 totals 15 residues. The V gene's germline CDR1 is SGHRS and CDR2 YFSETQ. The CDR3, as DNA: TGCGCCAGCAGCCTAGACAGGGGACGCGGGTCACCCCTCCACTTT. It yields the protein CASSLDRGRGSPLHF.

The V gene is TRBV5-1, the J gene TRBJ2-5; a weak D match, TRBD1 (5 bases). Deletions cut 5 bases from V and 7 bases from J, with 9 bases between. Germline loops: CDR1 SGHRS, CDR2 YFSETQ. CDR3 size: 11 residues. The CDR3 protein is CASSRQWTQYF. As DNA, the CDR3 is TGCGCCAGCAGTCGACAGTGGACCCAGTACTTC. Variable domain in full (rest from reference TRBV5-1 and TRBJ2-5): KAGVTQTPRYLIKTRGQQVTLSCSPISGHRSVSWYQQTPGQGLQFLFEYFSETQRNKGNFPGRFSGRQFSNSRSEMNVSTLELGDSALYLCASSRQWTQYFGPGTRLLVL.

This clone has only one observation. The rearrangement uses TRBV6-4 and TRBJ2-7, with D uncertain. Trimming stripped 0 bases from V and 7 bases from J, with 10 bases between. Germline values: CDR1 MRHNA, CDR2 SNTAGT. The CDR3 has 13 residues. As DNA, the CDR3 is TGTGCCAGCAGTGACTCGGCAGGTCGTGAGCAGTACTTC. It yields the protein CASSDSAGREQYF.

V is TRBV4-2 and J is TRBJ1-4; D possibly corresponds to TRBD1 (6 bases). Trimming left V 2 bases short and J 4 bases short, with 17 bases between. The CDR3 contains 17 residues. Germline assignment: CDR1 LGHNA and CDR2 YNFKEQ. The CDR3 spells CASSQRGGQQVNEKLFF. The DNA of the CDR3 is TGTGCCAGCAGCCAACGGGGGGGGCAACAGGTTAATGAAAAACTGTTTTTT.

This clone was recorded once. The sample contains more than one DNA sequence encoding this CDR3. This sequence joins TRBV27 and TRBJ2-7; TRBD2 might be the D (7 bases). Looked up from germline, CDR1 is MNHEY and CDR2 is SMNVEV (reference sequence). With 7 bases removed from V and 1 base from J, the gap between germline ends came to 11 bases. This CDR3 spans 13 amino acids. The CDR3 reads CASMGGASYEQYF. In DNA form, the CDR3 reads TGTGCCAGCATGGGGGGGGCTTCCTACGAGCAGTACTTC.